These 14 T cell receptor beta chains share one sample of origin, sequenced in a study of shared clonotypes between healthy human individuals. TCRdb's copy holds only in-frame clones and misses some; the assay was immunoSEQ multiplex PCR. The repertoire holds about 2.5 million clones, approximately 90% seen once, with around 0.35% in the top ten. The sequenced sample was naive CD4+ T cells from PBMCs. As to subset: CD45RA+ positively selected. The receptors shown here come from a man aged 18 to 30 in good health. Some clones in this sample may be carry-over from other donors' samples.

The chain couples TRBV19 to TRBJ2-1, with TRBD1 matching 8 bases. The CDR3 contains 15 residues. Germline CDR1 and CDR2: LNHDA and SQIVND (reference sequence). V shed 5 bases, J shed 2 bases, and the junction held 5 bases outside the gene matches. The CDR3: CASSPQGAAYNEQFF. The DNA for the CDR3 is TGTGCCAGTAGTCCCCAGGGGGCGGCCTACAATGAGCAGTTCTTC.

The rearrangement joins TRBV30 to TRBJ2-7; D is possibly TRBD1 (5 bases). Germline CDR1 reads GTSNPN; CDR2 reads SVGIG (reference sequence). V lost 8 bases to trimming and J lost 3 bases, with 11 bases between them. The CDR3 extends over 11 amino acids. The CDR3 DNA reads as TGTGCCAGGGGCCAAGGCTACGAGCAGTACTTC. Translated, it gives CARGQGYEQYF.

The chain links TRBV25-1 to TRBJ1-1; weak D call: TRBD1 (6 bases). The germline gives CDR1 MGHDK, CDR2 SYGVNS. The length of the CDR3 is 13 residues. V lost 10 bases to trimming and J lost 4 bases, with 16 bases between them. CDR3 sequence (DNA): TGTGCCACTACTACGGGGGCGCGCACTGAAGCTTTCTTT. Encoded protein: CATTTGARTEAFF.

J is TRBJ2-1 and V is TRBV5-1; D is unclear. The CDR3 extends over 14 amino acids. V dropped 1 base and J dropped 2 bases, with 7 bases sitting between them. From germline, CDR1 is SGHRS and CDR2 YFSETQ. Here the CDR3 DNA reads TGCGCCAGCAGCTTGACGGCTCCCTACAATGAGCAGTTCTTC. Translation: CASSLTAPYNEQFF.

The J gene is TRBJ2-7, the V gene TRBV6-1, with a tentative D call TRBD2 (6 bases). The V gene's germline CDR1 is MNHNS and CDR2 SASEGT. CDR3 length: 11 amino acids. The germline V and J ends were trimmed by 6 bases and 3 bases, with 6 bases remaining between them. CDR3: CASRGGYEQYF. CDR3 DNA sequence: TGTGCCAGCAGGGGAGGCTACGAGCAGTACTTC.

The CDR3 loop is CASSFRSPSGSSDTQYF. Here the CDR3 DNA reads TGTGCCAGCAGCTTCCGTTCCCCCTCCGGGAGCTCAGATACGCAGTATTTT. The J gene is TRBJ2-3, the V gene TRBV9; D is perhaps TRBD2 (6 bases). The CDR3 runs 17 residues. CDR1 is SGDLS and CDR2 is YYNGEE in the germline V gene. V was pared by 4 bases and J by 4 bases, with 22 bases between.

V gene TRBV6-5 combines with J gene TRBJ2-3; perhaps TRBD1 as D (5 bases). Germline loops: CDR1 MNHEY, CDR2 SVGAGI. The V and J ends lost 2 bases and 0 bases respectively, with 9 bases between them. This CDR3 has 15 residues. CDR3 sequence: CASSYQGASTDTQYF. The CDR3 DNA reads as TGTGCCAGCAGTTACCAGGGTGCTAGCACAGATACGCAGTATTTT.

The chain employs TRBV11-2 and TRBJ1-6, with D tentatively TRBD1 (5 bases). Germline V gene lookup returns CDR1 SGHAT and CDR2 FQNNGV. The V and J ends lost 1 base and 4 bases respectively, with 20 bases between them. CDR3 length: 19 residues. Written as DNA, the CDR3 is TGTGCCAGCAGCTTAGTACCAGACCGTGGGACCGCGTATAATTCACCCCTCCACTTT. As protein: CASSLVPDRGTAYNSPLHF.

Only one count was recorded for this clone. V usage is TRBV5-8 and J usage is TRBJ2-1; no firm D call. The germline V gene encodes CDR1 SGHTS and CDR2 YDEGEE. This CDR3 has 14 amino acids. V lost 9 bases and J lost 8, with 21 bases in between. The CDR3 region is CANPPGQLLDEQFF. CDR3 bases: TGTGCCAACCCTCCGGGCCAACTTTTGGATGAGCAGTTCTTC.

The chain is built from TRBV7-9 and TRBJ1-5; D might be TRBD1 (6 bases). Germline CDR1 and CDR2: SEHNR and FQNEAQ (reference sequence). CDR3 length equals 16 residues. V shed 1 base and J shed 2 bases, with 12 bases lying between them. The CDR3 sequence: CASSLGGQYRNQPQHF. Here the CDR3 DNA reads TGTGCCAGCAGCTTAGGTGGACAGTACCGCAATCAGCCCCAGCATTTT.

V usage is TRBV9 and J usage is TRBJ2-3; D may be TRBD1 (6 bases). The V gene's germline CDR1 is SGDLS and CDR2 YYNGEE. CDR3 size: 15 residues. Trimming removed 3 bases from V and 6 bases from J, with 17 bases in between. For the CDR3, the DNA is TGTGCCAGCAGCGCGGGACACACGGTGGGGGATACGCAGTATTTT. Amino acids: CASSAGHTVGDTQYF.

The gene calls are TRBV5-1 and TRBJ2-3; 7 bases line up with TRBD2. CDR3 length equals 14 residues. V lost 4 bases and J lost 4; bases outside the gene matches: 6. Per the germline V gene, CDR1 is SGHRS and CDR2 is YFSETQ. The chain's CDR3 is CASSPGTTADTQYF. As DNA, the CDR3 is TGCGCCAGCAGCCCCGGGACTACGGCAGATACGCAGTATTTT.

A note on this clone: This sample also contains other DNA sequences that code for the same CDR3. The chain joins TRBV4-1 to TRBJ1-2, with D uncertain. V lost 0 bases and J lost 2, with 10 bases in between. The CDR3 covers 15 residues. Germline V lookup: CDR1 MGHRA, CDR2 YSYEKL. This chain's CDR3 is CASSQDGGGNYGYTF. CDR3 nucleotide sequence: TGCGCCAGCAGCCAAGATGGTGGAGGCAACTATGGCTACACCTTC.

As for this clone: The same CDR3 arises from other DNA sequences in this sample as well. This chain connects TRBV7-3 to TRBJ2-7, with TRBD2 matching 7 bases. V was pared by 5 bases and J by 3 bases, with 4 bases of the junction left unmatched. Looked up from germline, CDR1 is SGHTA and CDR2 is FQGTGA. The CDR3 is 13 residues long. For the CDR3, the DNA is TGTGCCAGCAGCCCCGGCGGGGGCTACGAGCAGTACTTC. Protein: CASSPGGGYEQYF.